Listed below are T cell receptor beta chains from one sample, sequenced in a study of beta chain features in type 1 diabetes. The table came from immunoSEQ multiplex PCR; TCRdb's copy has only in-frame clones and leaves some out. This repertoire shows hundreds of thousands of clones, less than 20% found once; its top ten account for around 0.1%. Sequencing input: naive CD4+ T cells from blood. Source of these receptors: a man aged 18 to 29 in good health. The CDR3 runs from the conserved cysteine through the conserved F or W. The order of the fields is J gene, V gene, D gene, clone size, CDR3 DNA, CDR3 protein. The D gene is left open where the match is weak. Only part of the rows carry a size: once, few, many, or a class if the clone is expanded.

TRBJ2-5 TRBV7-9 - - TGTGCCAGCAGCCCGACAGTTACTCAAGAGACCCAGTACTTC CASSPTVTQETQYF
TRBJ1-2 TRBV9 - - TGTGCCAGCAGCCCAGGACAGTATGCTAACTATGGCTACACCTTC CASSPGQYANYGYTF
TRBJ2-3 TRBV28 TRBD2 - TGTGCCAGCAGTTTCAGCGGGGTAGGGAATACGCAGTATTTT CASSFSGVGNTQYF
TRBJ2-1 TRBV27 TRBD2 - TGTGCCAGCAGTTCCTTAGCGGGAGGGAGAAGGCAGTTCTTC CASSSLAGGRRQFF
TRBJ2-2 TRBV28 TRBD1 - TGTGCCAGCAGACCAGGGGGAGTGTTCGGGGAGCTGTTTTTT CASRPGGVFGELFF
TRBJ1-6 TRBV7-2 - - TGTGCCAGCAGCGAAGACAGGTCGTACAATTCACCCCTCCACTTT CASSEDRSYNSPLHF
TRBJ2-5 TRBV4-3 TRBD2 few TGCGCCAGCAGCCAAGGTCTAGCGGGAGTTTCCCAAGAGACCCAGTACTTC CASSQGLAGVSQETQYF
TRBJ2-7 TRBV7-9 TRBD2 - TGTGCCAGCAGCTTAGGGTCTAGCGGCGGTTGGGAGCAGTACTTC CASSLGSSGGWEQYF
TRBJ1-1 TRBV5-4 - few TGTGCCAGCAGCTTGACGGAGGGGAAAACTGAAGCTTTCTTT CASSLTEGKTEAFF
TRBJ2-5 TRBV28 - - TGTGCCAGCCAGGAAAGAGAGACCCAGTACTTC CASQERETQYF
TRBJ1-2 TRBV29-1 - few TGCAGCGTTGAACTTCAAGACAGTAGGCTCTCCGGAAACTATGGCTACACCTTC CSVELQDSRLSGNYGYTF
TRBJ2-7 TRBV27 - - TGTGCCAGCTGCAAGGCGACAGCCGGTTACGAGCAGTACTTC CASCKATAGYEQYF
TRBJ1-5 TRBV30 - - TGTGCCTGGAGTGTTTCGGGCAATCAGCCCCAGCATTTT CAWSVSGNQPQHF
TRBJ1-6 TRBV6-1 TRBD1 few TGTGCCAGCACTCTAAGGACAGGGGCACCCCTCCACTTT CASTLRTGAPLHF
TRBJ2-3 TRBV5-4 TRBD2 few TGTGCCAGCAGCTTGAGGCAGCGGGGGAGCACAGATACGCAGTATTTT CASSLRQRGSTDTQYF
TRBJ1-2 TRBV7-6 TRBD1 - TGTGCCAGCAGCACCCCAGGGGGCAGCTATGGCTACACCTTC CASSTPGGSYGYTF
TRBJ2-5 TRBV5-4 - few TGTGCCAGCAGCTTGGCACTTAACCAAGAGACCCAGTACTTC CASSLALNQETQYF
TRBJ2-1 TRBV7-2 - - TGTGCCAGCAGCCCCCAGACTGCCTGGAATGAGCAGTTCTTC CASSPQTAWNEQFF
TRBJ2-3 TRBV11-2 - - TGTGCCAGCAGCTCGAAAACGCCGGGACTCGTTAGCACAGATACGCAGTATTTT CASSSKTPGLVSTDTQYF
TRBJ1-1 TRBV13 - - TGTGCCAGCAGCTTACCGTTTACAGGGAGGTTGAACACTGAAGCTTTCTTT CASSLPFTGRLNTEAFF
TRBJ1-5 TRBV7-9 TRBD1 - TGTGCCAGCAGCTTAACGACAGGGCCCACTCAGCCCCAGCATTTT CASSLTTGPTQPQHF
TRBJ1-1 TRBV7-9 - few TGTGCCAGCAGCTTAGAGGGAAACACTGAAGCTTTCTTT CASSLEGNTEAFF
TRBJ1-2 TRBV28 - - TGTGCCAGCACCCCACCAGGAGGGTATGGCTACACCTTC CASTPPGGYGYTF
TRBJ1-1 TRBV5-6 - - TGTGCCAGCAGCCCGGACAGAGACACTGAAGCTTTCTTT CASSPDRDTEAFF
TRBJ2-1 TRBV4-3 TRBD2 few TGCGCCAGCAGCCAAGAACTAGCGGGAGACAATGAGCAGTTCTTC CASSQELAGDNEQFF
TRBJ2-1 TRBV4-2 - - TGTGCCAGCAGCCAGTTGACCCGGGGGCCGGGATACAATGAGCAGTTCTTC CASSQLTRGPGYNEQFF
TRBJ2-3 TRBV5-1 - - TGCGCCAGCAGCTTGCGCGGTACTAGCACAGATACGCAGTATTTT CASSLRGTSTDTQYF
TRBJ2-7 TRBV5-1 - few TGCGCCAGCGCAGAGGGCTCCTACGAGCAGTACTTC CASAEGSYEQYF
TRBJ2-1 TRBV6-4 - few TGTGCCAGCAGTGACTCTGACGAGACTCCGAAGATCTTC CASSDSDETPKIF
TRBJ1-5 TRBV4-3 - few TGCGCCAGCAGCCCGCAGGCTATGAGCAATCAGCCCCAGCATTTT CASSPQAMSNQPQHF
TRBJ1-1 TRBV28 - few TGTGCCAGCGTTGGGAGGGAGAACACTGAAGCTTTCTTT CASVGRENTEAFF
TRBJ2-1 TRBV12-2 - - TGTGCAAGTCGCCCCCCGGTAGCGGTTAATTGGTTCTTC CASRPPVAVNWFF
TRBJ1-5 TRBV18 TRBD1 - TGTGCCAGCTCACCCTTACAGGGGAAGAGTGTCAATCAGCCCCAGCATTTT CASSPLQGKSVNQPQHF
TRBJ2-1 TRBV15 TRBD2 few TGTGCCACCAGCAAGGGACTAGCGGGAGGGTCCTACAATGAGCAGTTCTTC CATSKGLAGGSYNEQFF
TRBJ1-1 TRBV7-3 - - TGTGCCAGCAGCCCCAGGGACGGAGAGAACACTGAAGCTTTCTTT CASSPRDGENTEAFF
TRBJ2-7 TRBV15 - once TGTGCCACCAGCAGAGAGGGGACGGGATCCTACGAGCAGTACTTC CATSREGTGSYEQYF
TRBJ2-5 TRBV7-2 TRBD2 - TGTGCCAGCAGCCGAGCGGGGGGCAGGGAAGAGACCCAGTACTTC CASSRAGGREETQYF
TRBJ2-7 TRBV25-1 - - TGTGCCAGCAGTGAATATGGGGGGACGAGATCCTACGAGCAGTACTTC CASSEYGGTRSYEQYF
TRBJ2-7 TRBV28 TRBD1 few TGTGCCAGCAGTCCCGACAGGGTTATACAGCAGTACTTC CASSPDRVIQQYF
TRBJ1-2 TRBV4-1 - few TGCGCCAGCAGCCAAGTTATCCGGGCTGGCTACACCTTC CASSQVIRAGYTF
TRBJ2-7 TRBV27 - - TGTGCCAGCAGTTTTTTCGACCGCAGGGACTACGAGCAGTACTTC CASSFFDRRDYEQYF
TRBJ1-6 TRBV5-1 - few TGCGCCAGCAGCTTGTCAGGACCTTACAATTCACCCCTCCACTTT CASSLSGPYNSPLHF
TRBJ2-7 TRBV7-2 - - TGTGCCAGCAGCACCCGGGGTGACTACGAGCAGTACTTC CASSTRGDYEQYF
TRBJ1-1 TRBV7-2 - - TGTGCCAGCAGCGTAGGACCGACGAACACTGAAGCTTTCTTT CASSVGPTNTEAFF
TRBJ2-2 TRBV28 TRBD2 few TGTGCCAGCAGTTTTAGCGGGAGCCCGAACACCGGGGAGCTGTTTTTT CASSFSGSPNTGELFF
TRBJ2-3 TRBV7-2 - - TGTGCCAGCAGCATCACCCCTTGGGTAGCTACAGATACGCAGTATTTT CASSITPWVATDTQYF
TRBJ2-2 TRBV7-3 - few TGTGCCAGCAGCCGACAGTCCACCGGGGAGCTGTTTTTT CASSRQSTGELFF
TRBJ1-1 TRBV7-2 - - TGTGCCAGCAGCTTATACGGGTTGAACACTGAAGCTTTCTTT CASSLYGLNTEAFF
TRBJ1-2 TRBV20-1 TRBD1 - TGCGGAATCGACAGGGTGAAGGGCTACACCTTC CGIDRVKGYTF
TRBJ2-3 TRBV9 - few TGTGCCAGCAGCGTAGTGTCAGGGGCTCCTAGCACAGATACGCAGTATTTT CASSVVSGAPSTDTQYF
TRBJ2-3 TRBV18 - - TGTGCCAGCTCACCCTCTGGAGATACGCAGTATTTT CASSPSGDTQYF
TRBJ1-2 TRBV5-1 - few TGCGCCAGCAGCTCCGGGACCAACTATGGCTACACCTTC CASSSGTNYGYTF
TRBJ1-4 TRBV7-2 - - TGTGCCAGCAGCTTATCGGGGGCGCCTAATGAAAAACTGTTTTTT CASSLSGAPNEKLFF
TRBJ1-2 TRBV7-9 - few TGTGCCAGCAGCTTAGGGGGAATGGACTATGGCTACACCTTC CASSLGGMDYGYTF
TRBJ1-2 TRBV9 TRBD1 few TGTGCCAGCAGCGCGGAGCCCCCGGGACAGGGGGCGGAGGGCTACACCTTC CASSAEPPGQGAEGYTF